This T cell receptor beta chain was recovered during a study of T cells expressing NK-cell markers. As for the study in general: Investigators obtained TCR beta repertoires from sorted CD3+CD56+NKG2C+, CD3+CD56+NKG2C- and CD3+CD56-NKG2C+ T cells. Findings and caveats of the study: The leading position in the CD3+CD56-NKG2C+ fraction of several donors also went to these clonotypes. In several donors, dominant CD3+CD56+NKG2C+ clones formed about 1.0-7.0% of CD8+ cells.

UMI-tagged 5'RACE template switching yielded the TCR beta cDNA. TCRdb reprocessed the 5' RACE reads; each CDR3 protein has one entry and no DNA is given. The sample's table shows a few hundred thousand distinct CDR3 sequences. The length of the CDR3 is 19 residues. From germline, CDR1 is KGHSH and CDR2 LQKENI. A note on this clonotype: Its matching antigen is unknown.

This chain links TRBV18 with TRBJ2-3; TCRdb indicates TRBD2, and absent DNA this call remains unverified. The TCR comes from a man aged 18 to 69 in good health. Sequenced input: blood T cells: a sorted CD56 or NKG2C T cell subset, CD4+ or CD8+ T cells, or bulk PBMC T cells (not recorded which). The CDR3 reads CASSPTASGGTSSTDTQYF.